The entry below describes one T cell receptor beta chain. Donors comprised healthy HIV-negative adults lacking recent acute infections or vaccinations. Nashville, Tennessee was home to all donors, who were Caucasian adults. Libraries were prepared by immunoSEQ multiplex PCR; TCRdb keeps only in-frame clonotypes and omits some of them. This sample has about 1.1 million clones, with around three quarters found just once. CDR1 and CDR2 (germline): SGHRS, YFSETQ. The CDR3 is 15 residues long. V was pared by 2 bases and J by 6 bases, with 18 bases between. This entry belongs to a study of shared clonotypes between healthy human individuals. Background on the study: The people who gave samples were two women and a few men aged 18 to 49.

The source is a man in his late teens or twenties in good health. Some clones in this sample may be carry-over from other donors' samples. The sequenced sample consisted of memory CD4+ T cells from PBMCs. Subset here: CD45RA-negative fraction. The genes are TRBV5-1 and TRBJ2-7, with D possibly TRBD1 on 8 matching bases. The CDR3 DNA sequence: TGCGCCAGCAGCTTAGCGGGACAGGCCTTTAGCGAGCAGTACTTC. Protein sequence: CASSLAGQAFSEQYF.